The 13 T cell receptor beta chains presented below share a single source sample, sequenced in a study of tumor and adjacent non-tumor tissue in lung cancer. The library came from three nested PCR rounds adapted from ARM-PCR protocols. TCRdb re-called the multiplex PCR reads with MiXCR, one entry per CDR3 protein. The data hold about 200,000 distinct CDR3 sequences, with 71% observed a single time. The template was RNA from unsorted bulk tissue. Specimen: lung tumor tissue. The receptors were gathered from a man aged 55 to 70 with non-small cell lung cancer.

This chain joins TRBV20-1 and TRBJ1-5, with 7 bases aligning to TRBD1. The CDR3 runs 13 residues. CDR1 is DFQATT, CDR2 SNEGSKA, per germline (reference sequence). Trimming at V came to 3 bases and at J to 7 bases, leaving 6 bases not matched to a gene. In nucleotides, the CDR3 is TGCAGTGCTAGCACACAGGGGTACCAGCCCCAGCATTTT. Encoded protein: CSASTQGYQPQHF.

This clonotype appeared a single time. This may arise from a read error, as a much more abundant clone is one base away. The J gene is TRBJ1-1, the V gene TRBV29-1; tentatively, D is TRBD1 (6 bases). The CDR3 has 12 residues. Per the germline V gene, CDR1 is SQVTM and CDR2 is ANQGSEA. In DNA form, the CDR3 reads TGCAGCGGTTACAGGGTTAACACTGATGCTTTCTTT. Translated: CSGYRVNTDAFF.

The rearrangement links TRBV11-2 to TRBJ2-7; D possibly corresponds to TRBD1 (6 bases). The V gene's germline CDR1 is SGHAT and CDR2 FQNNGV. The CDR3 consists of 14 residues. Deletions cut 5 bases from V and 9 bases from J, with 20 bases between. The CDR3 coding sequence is TGTGCCAGCAGCCCAGGACAGTTCTCCTGCGGGCAGTACTTC. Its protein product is CASSPGQFSCGQYF.

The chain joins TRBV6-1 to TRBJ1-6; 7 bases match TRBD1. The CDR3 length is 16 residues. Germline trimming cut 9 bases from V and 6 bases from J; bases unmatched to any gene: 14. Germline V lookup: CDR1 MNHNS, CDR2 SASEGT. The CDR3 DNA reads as TGTGCCAGTAGACCTGGGGACAGCCCCTGTAATTCACCCCTCCACTTT. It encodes CASRPGDSPCNSPLHF.

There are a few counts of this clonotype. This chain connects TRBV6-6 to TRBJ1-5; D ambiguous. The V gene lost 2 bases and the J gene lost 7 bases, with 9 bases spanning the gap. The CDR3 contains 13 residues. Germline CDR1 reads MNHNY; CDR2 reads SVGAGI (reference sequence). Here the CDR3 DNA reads TGTGCCAGCAGTTACGGGTTAGACCAGCCCCAGCATTTT. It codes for CASSYGLDQPQHF.

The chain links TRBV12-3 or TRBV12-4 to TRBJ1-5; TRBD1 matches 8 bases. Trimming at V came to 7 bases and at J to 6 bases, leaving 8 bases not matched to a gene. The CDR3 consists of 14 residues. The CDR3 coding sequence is TGTGCCAGCAATTCGACAGGGGAGGGTCAGCCCCAGCATTTT. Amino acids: CASNSTGEGQPQHF.

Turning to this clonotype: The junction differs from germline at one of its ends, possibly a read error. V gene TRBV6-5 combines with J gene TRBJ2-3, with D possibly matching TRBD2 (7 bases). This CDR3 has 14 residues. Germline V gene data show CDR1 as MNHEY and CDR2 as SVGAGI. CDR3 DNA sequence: TGTGCCAGGAGGGGGACTACCGACACAGACACGCAGTATTTT. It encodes CARRGTTDTDTQYF.

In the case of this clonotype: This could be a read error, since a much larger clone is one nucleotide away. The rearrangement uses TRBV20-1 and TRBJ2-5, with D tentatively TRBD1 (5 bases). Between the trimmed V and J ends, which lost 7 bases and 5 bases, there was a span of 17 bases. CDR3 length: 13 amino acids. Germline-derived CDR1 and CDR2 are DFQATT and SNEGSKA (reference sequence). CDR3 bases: TGCAGTGTCCCCCCGGCAGGGAAGGAGACCCAGTACTTC. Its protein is CSVPPAGKETQYF.

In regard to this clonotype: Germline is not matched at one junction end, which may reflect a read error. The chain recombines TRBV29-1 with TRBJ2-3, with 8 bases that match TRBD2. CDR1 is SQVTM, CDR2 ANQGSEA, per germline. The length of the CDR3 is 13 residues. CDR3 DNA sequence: TGCAGCGTTGAGGGCGGGGGGCGGGATAGGCAGTATTTT. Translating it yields CSVEGGGRDRQYF.

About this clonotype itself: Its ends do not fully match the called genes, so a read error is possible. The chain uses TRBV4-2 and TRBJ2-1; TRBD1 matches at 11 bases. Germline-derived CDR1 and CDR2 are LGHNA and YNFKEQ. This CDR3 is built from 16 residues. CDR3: CGSSQVGQGARNEQFF. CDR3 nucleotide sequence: TGTGGCAGCAGCCAAGTCGGACAGGGGGCAAGGAATGAGCAGTTCTTC.

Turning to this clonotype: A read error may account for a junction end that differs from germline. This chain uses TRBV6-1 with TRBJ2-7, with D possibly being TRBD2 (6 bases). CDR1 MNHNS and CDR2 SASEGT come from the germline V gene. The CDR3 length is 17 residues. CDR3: CASSQPRVRLGAYEKYF. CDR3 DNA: TGTGCCAGCAGCCAACCAAGGGTCCGACTAGGTGCCTACGAGAAGTACTTC.

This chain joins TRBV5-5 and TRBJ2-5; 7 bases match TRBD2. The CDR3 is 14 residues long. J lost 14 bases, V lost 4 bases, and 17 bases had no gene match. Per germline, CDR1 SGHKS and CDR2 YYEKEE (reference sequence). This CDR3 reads CASSGDYLQETHYF. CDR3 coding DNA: TGTGCCAGCAGCGGGGACTACTTGCAAGAGACTCACTACTTC.

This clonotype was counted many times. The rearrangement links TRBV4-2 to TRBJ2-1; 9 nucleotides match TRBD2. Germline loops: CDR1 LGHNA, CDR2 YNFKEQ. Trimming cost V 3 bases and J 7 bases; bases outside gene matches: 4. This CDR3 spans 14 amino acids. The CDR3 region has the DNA TGTGCCAGCAGCCACAGCGGGAGGTTTAATGAGCAGTTCTTC. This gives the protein CASSHSGRFNEQFF.